What follows are 21 T cell receptor beta chains derived from one specimen sequenced in a study of blood T cell repertoires in COVID-19. Clones were sequenced by immunoSEQ multiplex PCR, and TCRdb holds only the in-frame ones, with some missing. The table records 200,000 to 300,000 clones, 75% to 85% of them present only once. Sequencing was carried out using peripheral blood. The receptors come from an elderly woman with COVID-19, enrolled during active disease.

CDR3 DNA: TGTGCCAGCAGCCGTATGATACAGGGCACAGATACGCAGTATTTT. Translating gives CASSRMIQGTDTQYF. The chain uses TRBV5-8 and TRBJ2-3; possibly TRBD1 for D (5 bases). Per the germline V gene, CDR1 is SGHTS and CDR2 is YDEGEE. V was shortened by 4 bases and J by 1 base, with 13 bases between the two germline ends. The CDR3 is 15 residues long.

This clone was found a few times. The rearrangement joins TRBV28 to TRBJ1-5; D not resolved. V was cut by 7 bases and J by 0 bases, with 13 bases left in between. Looked up from germline, CDR1 is MDHEN and CDR2 is SYDVKM. The length of the CDR3 is 15 residues. CDR3 nucleotide sequence: TGTGCCAGCACCAACCCACGGGGTAGCAATCAGCCCCAGCATTTT. Translating it yields CASTNPRGSNQPQHF.

This clone occurred once. The J gene is TRBJ1-4, the V gene TRBV30; 7 nucleotides align to TRBD1. CDR1 is GTSNPN, CDR2 SVGIG, per germline (reference sequence). The CDR3 is 13 residues long. The V segment lost 8 bases and the J segment 5 bases; nucleotides outside the gene matches: 8. The CDR3 here is CASTTGWNEKLFF. For the CDR3, the DNA is TGTGCCAGCACGACAGGGTGGAATGAAAAACTGTTTTTT.

The chain links TRBV3-1 (or the pseudogene TRBV3-2) to TRBJ2-2, with D perhaps matching TRBD1 (6 bases). The CDR3 loop spans 14 amino acids. The ends were cut back, 8 bases at V and 1 base at J, with 11 bases in the middle. CDR1 LGHDT and CDR2 YNNKEL come from the germline V gene (reference sequence). Here the CDR3 DNA reads TGTGCCAGCGGCAGGGGTGGGAACACCGGGGAGCTGTTTTTT. Its translation is CASGRGGNTGELFF.

The CDR3 DNA reads TGTGCCAGCAGGGACAGCGTGAACACTGAAGCTTTCTTT. Amino acids: CASRDSVNTEAFF. The chain is built from TRBV12-3 or TRBV12-4 and TRBJ1-1, with a possible D match to TRBD1 (6 bases). V was clipped by 6 bases and J by 0 bases, with 8 bases between them. The CDR3 runs 13 residues.

The J gene is TRBJ2-5, the V gene TRBV19; 10 nucleotides align to TRBD1. The CDR3 length is 14 residues. V dropped 4 bases and J dropped 3; count of bases not matched to a gene: 2. Germline CDR1 is LNHDA and CDR2 is SQIVND (reference sequence). The CDR3 loop is CASSTTGGEETQYF. CDR3 nucleotide sequence: TGTGCCAGTAGTACGACAGGGGGCGAAGAGACCCAGTACTTC.

This chain joins TRBV11-2 and TRBJ1-1; D is possibly TRBD1 (5 bases). The length of the CDR3 is 14 residues. CDR1 and CDR2 from the germline V gene are SGHAT and FQNNGV. The V end lost 1 base, the J end lost 3 bases, and 9 bases lay between the germline ends. The CDR3 bases are TGTGCCAGCAGCTTAGCCCCAGGGTACACTGAAGCTTTCTTT. Its translation: CASSLAPGYTEAFF.

The genes are TRBV3-1 (or the pseudogene TRBV3-2) and TRBJ1-5; D is undetermined. This CDR3 region has 12 residues. Germline assignment: CDR1 LGHDT and CDR2 YNNKEL (reference sequence). The V and J ends lost 4 bases and 7 bases respectively, with 8 bases between them. As DNA, the CDR3 is TGTGCCAGCAGCCCGGGCGGGCAGCCCCAGCATTTT. Encoded protein: CASSPGGQPQHF.

The rearrangement joins TRBV25-1 to TRBJ1-1; weak D call: TRBD1 (6 bases). Trimming pared 8 bases from V and 5 bases from J, leaving 18 bases between. Per the germline V gene, CDR1 is MGHDK and CDR2 is SYGVNS. The CDR3 is 14 amino acids. CDR3 loop: CASPYQTGRTEAFF. In DNA, the CDR3 is TGTGCCAGCCCATACCAGACAGGTCGGACTGAAGCTTTCTTT.

The rearrangement joins TRBV6-5 to TRBJ2-2, with 10 bases matching TRBD2. The trim removed 2 bases at V and 4 bases at J, leaving 1 base unmatched. The CDR3 length is 15 residues. CDR1 and CDR2 from the germline V gene are MNHEY and SVGAGI. CDR3: CASSYRLAGTGELFF. The CDR3 region has the DNA TGTGCCAGCAGTTACAGACTAGCGGGCACCGGGGAGCTGTTTTTT.

The chain employs TRBV29-1 and TRBJ2-5; D uncertain. CDR3 size: 12 residues. V was cut by 6 bases and J by 5 bases, with 13 bases left in between. CDR1 is SQVTM, CDR2 ANQGSEA, per germline. The CDR3 coding sequence is TGCAGCGTGTACGAGGTGGCGGAGACCCAGTACTTC. It translates to CSVYEVAETQYF.

The V call is TRBV28, the J call TRBJ2-1; 8 bases are shared with TRBD2. The CDR3 contains 16 residues. V lost 5 bases and J lost 7; bases outside the gene matches: 13. The germline CDR1 and CDR2 sequences are MDHEN and SYDVKM. The CDR3 loop reads CASSLWTSLAPNEQFF. The CDR3 DNA is TGTGCCAGCAGTCTCTGGACTAGCCTGGCCCCGAATGAGCAGTTCTTC.

The rearrangement joins TRBV10-2 to TRBJ2-7; the match to TRBD1 covers 12 bases. The trim removed 4 bases at V and 4 bases at J, leaving 8 bases unmatched. Per germline, CDR1 WSHSY and CDR2 SAAADI. The CDR3 is made up of 16 amino acids. The CDR3 DNA reads TGCGCCAGCAGTGGACAGGGGACAGGGGGCGGTTACGAGCAGTACTTC. Protein sequence: CASSGQGTGGGYEQYF.

The V call is TRBV9, the J call TRBJ1-5; D remains ambiguous. Trimming shortened V by 0 bases and J by 0 bases, and 4 bases separated the two germline ends. The CDR3 covers 14 residues. Germline V lookup: CDR1 SGDLS, CDR2 YYNGEE. Here the CDR3 reads CASSVGGSNQPQHF. CDR3 coding DNA: TGTGCCAGCAGCGTAGGAGGTAGCAATCAGCCCCAGCATTTT.

The sample holds one count of this clone. V gene TRBV5-6 combines with J gene TRBJ2-5; D unresolved. The CDR3 is 13 amino acids. Per germline, CDR1 SGHDT and CDR2 YYEEEE. V lost 2 bases and J lost 5, with 10 bases in between. The CDR3 bases are TGTGCCAGCAGCTTCGACATACAGGAGACCCAGTACTTC. Translation: CASSFDIQETQYF.

The chain couples TRBV29-1 to TRBJ2-5; 8 positions agree with TRBD1. This CDR3 has 13 amino acids. The germline CDR1 and CDR2 sequences are SQVTM and ANQGSEA. J lost 4 bases, V lost 6 bases, and 7 bases had no gene match. CDR3 in DNA: TGCAGCGTCGGCCTCCAGGGGGCAGAGACCCAGTACTTC. This sequence encodes CSVGLQGAETQYF.

The rearrangement links TRBV27 to TRBJ2-7; D not certain. The CDR3 is made up of 15 amino acids. Germline loops: CDR1 MNHEY, CDR2 SMNVEV (reference sequence). The ends were cut back, 4 bases at V and 2 bases at J, with 15 bases in the middle. CDR3: CASSSPHSATYEQYF. The CDR3 nucleotides read TGTGCCAGCAGTTCACCCCACTCCGCCACCTACGAGCAGTACTTC.

The chain recombines TRBV5-1 with TRBJ1-2, with D tentatively TRBD1 (6 bases). The V gene lost 0 bases and the J gene lost 6 bases, with 21 bases spanning the gap. The CDR3 contains 17 residues. Germline V gives CDR1 SGHRS, CDR2 YFSETQ. The CDR3 region is CASSLGAIGTNPDGYTF. The CDR3 nucleotides read TGCGCCAGCAGCTTGGGGGCTATCGGGACAAATCCGGATGGCTACACCTTC.

The chain has TRBV12-3 or TRBV12-4 and TRBJ1-6; TRBD1 might be the D (5 bases). The CDR3 length is 12 residues. Trimming shortened V by 3 bases and J by 14 bases, and 11 bases separated the two germline ends. This CDR3 is CASSLFGGALHF. DNA of the CDR3: TGTGCCAGCAGTTTGTTCGGGGGAGCCCTCCACTTT.

The chain has TRBV19 and TRBJ1-6, with D unclear. Trimming took off 2 bases at V and 16 bases at J, with 15 bases between the two ends. Germline CDR1 LNHDA, CDR2 SQIVND (reference sequence). The CDR3 covers 13 residues. The CDR3 region has the DNA TGTGCCAGTAGTATAAGCCGCGCGGGGATACTCCACTTT. This translates into CASSISRAGILHF.

V is TRBV7-8 and J is TRBJ1-1, with 10 bases that match TRBD1. The CDR3 totals 16 residues. Germline trimming cut 0 bases from V and 0 bases from J; bases unmatched to any gene: 1. The germline V gene has CDR1 SGHVS and CDR2 FQNEAQ. The CDR3 region is CASSLAGTGVNTEAFF. DNA of the CDR3: TGTGCCAGCAGCTTAGCGGGGACAGGGGTGAACACTGAAGCTTTCTTT.